The TCR beta chain described here comes from a study of T cell repertoires in cytomegalovirus infection. Study-level information: Well-studied HLA-B-restricted CMV epitopes were used in the study alongside recently identified HLA-C-restricted ones. CMV infection and matching HLA type were both indicated by public TCR beta signatures. Study-wide results and limits: Identification of carriers of CMV plus the relevant HLA was achieved through cumulative public TCR beta family frequency.

This clonotype showed up just a few times. Its antigen is still unknown. MiXCR was run by TCRdb on the reads, yielding one entry per CDR3 protein. Found here are fewer than 950,000 distinct CDR3 sequences, less than 35% of them singletons; the top ten hold over 10%. This CDR3 has 16 amino acids. Trimming took 9 bases from V and 4 from J; bases not matched to a gene: 15. From germline, CDR1 is SGHAT and CDR2 FQNNGV. This sequence originates from a human donor in good health (CMV status not recorded). Some clones in this sample may be carry-over from other donors' samples. V is TRBV11-2 and J is TRBJ2-1, with 7 bases fitting TRBD1. The sample consisted of cultured CD8+ T cells from PBMCs, taken from culture after CMV antigen stimulation. Here the CDR3 DNA reads TGTGCCAGTCTAGGGCCCACAGGACAGGTTTACAATGAGCAGTTCTTC. This translates into CASLGPTGQVYNEQFF.